These T cell receptor beta chains were read from a single sample in a study of blood T cell repertoires in COVID-19. The protocol was immunoSEQ multiplex PCR, while the TCRdb copy is restricted to in-frame clones and leaves out a portion. This sample yields roughly 220,000 clones, of which 70% to 90% are seen a single time; around 4.5% belongs to the top ten. Specimen: PBMCs or T cells enriched from blood (not recorded which). All receptors come from a man younger than 40 with acute COVID-19. Both conserved end residues are part of each CDR3. A D gene is named only where the DNA matches it firmly. Only part of the rows carry a size: once, few, many, or a class if the clone is expanded.

j_gene	abundance	d_gene	v_gene	CDR3aa	CDR3nt
TRBJ1-2	NA	TRBD1	TRBV7-9	CASSSYKSQGADGYTF	TGTGCCAGCAGCTCCTATAAATCACAGGGGGCCGATGGCTACACCTTC
TRBJ2-3	NA	TRBD1	TRBV7-3	CASSSLGQGVGDTQYF	TGTGCCAGCAGCTCTTTGGGACAGGGGGTTGGAGATACGCAGTATTTT
TRBJ1-5	few	TRBD1	TRBV13	CASSLGPGSWDRGPQPQHF	TGTGCCAGCAGCTTAGGCCCGGGGAGCTGGGACAGGGGACCTCAGCCCCAGCATTTT
TRBJ2-7	NA	NA	TRBV6-1	CASSEVPSLGQYF	TGTGCCAGCAGTGAAGTTCCTAGCTTAGGGCAGTACTTC
TRBJ2-7	NA	TRBD2	TRBV6-5	CASRVAGNEQYF	TGTGCCAGCAGAGTAGCGGGGAACGAGCAGTACTTC
TRBJ1-1	NA	NA	TRBV12-3/TRBV12-4	CASSLRGWTEAFF	TGTGCCAGCAGTTTAAGGGGTTGGACTGAAGCTTTCTTT
TRBJ1-1	once	NA	TRBV5-1	CASSWGVGTEAFF	TGCGCCAGCAGCTGGGGGGTAGGCACTGAAGCTTTCTTT
TRBJ1-1	NA	TRBD1	TRBV12-3/TRBV12-4	CASSYRTGPSAFF	TGTGCCAGCAGTTACCGGACAGGCCCGAGCGCTTTCTTT
TRBJ1-2	NA	NA	TRBV4-2	CASSQEIVRGANYGYTF	TGTGCCAGCAGCCAAGAAATTGTCAGGGGAGCTAACTATGGCTACACCTTC
TRBJ1-1	NA	NA	TRBV4-2	CASSQDYQLINTEAFF	TGTGCCAGCAGCCAAGATTATCAGTTGATTAACACTGAAGCTTTCTTT
TRBJ1-1	NA	NA	TRBV11-3	CASSFSQNTEAFF	TGTGCCAGCAGCTTTTCCCAGAACACTGAAGCTTTCTTT
TRBJ1-2	once	TRBD1	TRBV6-5	CASSPGTGIGYTF	TGTGCCAGCAGCCCAGGGACAGGGATTGGCTACACCTTC
TRBJ2-6	NA	NA	TRBV19	CASIGTSSSGANVLTF	TGTGCCAGTATCGGGACATCGAGCTCTGGGGCCAACGTCCTGACTTTC
TRBJ2-5	once	TRBD1	TRBV27	CASSFTTGGETQYF	TGTGCCAGCAGTTTCACGACAGGGGGAGAGACCCAGTACTTC
TRBJ1-2	NA	TRBD1	TRBV18	CASSPPGQGKDGYTF	TGTGCCAGCTCACCGCCGGGACAGGGGAAAGATGGCTACACCTTC
TRBJ1-6	NA	NA	TRBV6-1	CASSEAPLAPGLIYNSPLHF	TGTGCCAGCAGTGAAGCGCCACTAGCCCCAGGGCTGATATATAATTCACCCCTCCACTTT
TRBJ1-1	NA	TRBD1	TRBV5-6	CASSFRDRDRNEAFF	TGTGCCAGCAGCTTCCGGGACAGGGATCGTAATGAAGCTTTCTTT
TRBJ2-1	NA	NA	TRBV9	CASSVARTTIEQFF	TGTGCCAGCAGCGTAGCTCGCACTACGATTGAGCAGTTCTTC
TRBJ2-1	once	TRBD2	TRBV10-3	CAISDGTSGYNEQFF	TGTGCCATCAGTGATGGAACTAGCGGGTACAATGAGCAGTTCTTC
TRBJ2-6	NA	TRBD1	TRBV28	CAAGDSVISGANVLTF	TGTGCGGCAGGGGACAGCGTGATCTCTGGGGCCAACGTCCTGACTTTC
TRBJ2-7	NA	NA	TRBV5-1	CASSLNFNEQYF	TGCGCCAGCAGCTTGAACTTTAACGAGCAGTACTTC
TRBJ1-3	NA	NA	TRBV28	CASSPDRRPSGNTIYF	TGTGCCAGCAGCCCAGACAGACGGCCCTCTGGAAACACCATATATTTT
TRBJ1-2	NA	TRBD1	TRBV18	CASSPDRAAYGYTF	TGTGCCAGCTCACCCGACAGGGCGGCCTATGGCTACACCTTC
TRBJ1-5	NA	NA	TRBV5-1	CASSPGPYQPQHF	TGCGCCAGCAGCCCGGGTCCTTATCAGCCCCAGCATTTT
TRBJ1-5	many	TRBD1	TRBV6-6	CASSPNAGTGVIYSNQPQHF	TGTGCCAGCAGTCCTAACGCCGGGACAGGGGTTATCTATAGCAATCAGCCCCAGCATTTT
TRBJ1-4	NA	NA	TRBV30	CAWSRGANEKLFF	TGTGCCTGGAGCCGGGGGGCTAATGAAAAACTGTTTTTT
TRBJ2-5	NA	NA	TRBV25-1	CASSEKGILAVGETQYF	TGTGCCAGCAGTGAAAAGGGCATACTAGCAGTAGGGGAGACCCAGTACTTC
TRBJ1-6	NA	NA	TRBV19	CASSMHRENSPLHF	TGTGCCAGTAGTATGCACAGGGAGAATTCACCCCTCCACTTT
TRBJ1-5	NA	TRBD1	TRBV28	CASSLGGTGGQPQHF	TGTGCCAGCAGTTTGGGCGGGACAGGGGGACAGCCCCAGCATTTT
TRBJ2-1	NA	NA	TRBV14	CASSQDLAGNEQFF	TGTGCCAGCAGCCAAGATCTGGCAGGGAATGAGCAGTTCTTC
TRBJ1-6	NA	TRBD1	TRBV5-1	CASSYTGVGSPLHF	TGCGCCAGCAGCTACACAGGGGTAGGGTCACCCCTCCACTTT
TRBJ1-2	NA	TRBD1	TRBV7-9	CASSPWTGDGYTF	TGTGCCAGCAGCCCGTGGACAGGGGATGGCTACACCTTC
TRBJ2-7	NA	TRBD1	TRBV27	CASSLTPGQSYEQYF	TGTGCCAGCAGTTTAACACCGGGACAGAGCTACGAGCAGTACTTC
TRBJ2-7	NA	NA	TRBV7-2	CASSSLMGALYEQYF	TGTGCCAGCAGTTCCCTTATGGGGGCTCTCTACGAGCAGTACTTC
TRBJ1-2	NA	NA	TRBV18	CASSPGARANYGYTF	TGTGCCAGCTCACCTGGTGCCAGGGCGAACTATGGCTACACCTTC
TRBJ2-3	NA	NA	TRBV2	CASSVITDTQYF	TGTGCCAGCAGCGTTATCACAGATACGCAGTATTTT
TRBJ2-1	NA	TRBD2	TRBV7-2	CASSLVFAGGPRQFF	TGTGCCAGCAGCTTAGTTTTTGCGGGGGGGCCGCGACAGTTCTTC
TRBJ1-5	once	TRBD1	TRBV28	CASSSGTGGVRSNQPQHF	TGTGCCAGCAGTTCGGGGACAGGGGGAGTTAGGAGCAATCAGCCCCAGCATTTT
TRBJ1-2	NA	TRBD1	TRBV13	CASKEQGGQSDGYTF	TGTGCCAGCAAAGAACAGGGGGGGCAAAGTGATGGCTACACCTTC
TRBJ1-5	NA	TRBD1	TRBV6-5	CASSSTGTAGQPQHF	TGTGCCAGCAGTTCCACCGGGACAGCGGGTCAGCCCCAGCATTTT
TRBJ2-7	NA	TRBD2	TRBV5-4	CASKAGGPINEQYF	TGTGCCAGCAAGGCGGGGGGGCCGATCAACGAGCAGTACTTC
TRBJ2-7	NA	NA	TRBV4-1	CASSQDRGYYEQYF	TGCGCCAGCAGCCAAGACCGCGGGTACTACGAGCAGTACTTC
TRBJ2-7	NA	NA	TRBV2	CASKPTGSLTYEQYF	TGTGCCAGCAAGCCTACAGGGTCCCTCACCTACGAGCAGTACTTC
TRBJ2-7	NA	TRBD1	TRBV28	CASSSPGTGGYEQYF	TGTGCCAGCAGTTCCCCCGGGACAGGGGGCTACGAGCAGTACTTC
TRBJ1-2	NA	TRBD1	TRBV7-9	CASSRTGFGYTF	TGTGCCAGCAGCCGGACAGGGTTCGGCTACACCTTC
TRBJ1-5	many	NA	TRBV6-2/TRBV6-3	CASSYEAGKGNQPQHF	TGTGCCAGCAGTTACGAGGCGGGGAAGGGCAATCAGCCCCAGCATTTT
TRBJ2-5	few	NA	TRBV5-5	CASSLITRRGGETQYF	TGTGCCAGCAGCCTAATAACCCGGAGGGGAGGAGAGACCCAGTACTTC
TRBJ2-1	NA	TRBD1	TRBV5-1	CASRASGQGLYNEQFF	TGCGCCAGCAGGGCCTCCGGACAGGGGCTCTACAATGAGCAGTTCTTC
TRBJ1-4	few	NA	TRBV5-6	CASSLAGGGGGNEKLFF	TGTGCCAGCAGCTTGGCCGGAGGTGGGGGCGGTAATGAAAAACTGTTTTTT
TRBJ1-2	NA	NA	TRBV5-1	CASSLETAYYGYTF	TGCGCCAGCAGCTTGGAGACAGCATACTATGGCTACACCTTC
TRBJ1-2	NA	TRBD1	TRBV6-5	CASLTGSGGYTF	TGTGCCAGCCTGACAGGGTCGGGTGGCTACACCTTC